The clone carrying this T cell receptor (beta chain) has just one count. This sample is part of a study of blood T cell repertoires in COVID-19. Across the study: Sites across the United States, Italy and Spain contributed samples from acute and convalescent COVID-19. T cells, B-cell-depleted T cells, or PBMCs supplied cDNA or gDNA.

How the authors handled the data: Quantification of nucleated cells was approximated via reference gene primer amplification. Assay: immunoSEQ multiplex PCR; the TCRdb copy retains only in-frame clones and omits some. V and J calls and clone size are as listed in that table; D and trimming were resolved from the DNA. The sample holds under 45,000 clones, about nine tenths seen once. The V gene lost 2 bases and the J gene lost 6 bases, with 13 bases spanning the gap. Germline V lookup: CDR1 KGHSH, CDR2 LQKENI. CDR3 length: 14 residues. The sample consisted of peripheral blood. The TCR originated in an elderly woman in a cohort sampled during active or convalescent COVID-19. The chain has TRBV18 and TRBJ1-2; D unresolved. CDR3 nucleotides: TGTGCCAGCTCACCAGGCGGGGATCGAAATGGCTACACCTTC. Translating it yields CASSPGGDRNGYTF. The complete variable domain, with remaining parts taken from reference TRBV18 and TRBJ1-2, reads NAGVMQNPRHLVRRRGQEARLRCSPMKGHSHVYWYRQLPEEGLKFMVYLQKENIIDESGMPKERFSAEFPKEGPSILRIQQVVRGDSAAYFCASSPGGDRNGYTFGSGTRLTVV.